What follows is one T cell receptor beta chain and its context. This sample was included in a study of early T cells in non-severe SARS-CoV-2 infection. V lost 0 bases, J lost 6 bases, and 15 bases lay in between. Germline V CDR1 and CDR2: SGHTS, YDEGEE. The CDR3 covers 15 residues. Using its own MiXCR run on the 5' RACE reads, TCRdb lists one record per CDR3 protein. The sample has fewer than 65,000 distinct CDR3 sequences; roughly 8.8% are singletons. Material for sequencing was whole blood. J is TRBJ1-1 and V is TRBV5-8; D gene uncertain. This sequence was found in an adult who was a healthcare worker with PCR-confirmed SARS-CoV-2 infection or an uninfected control (not recorded which). DNA of the CDR3: TGTGCCAGCAGCTTGGTGGTAGCTCCTCATTCTGAAGCTTTCTTT. It specifies CASSLVVAPHSEAFF.